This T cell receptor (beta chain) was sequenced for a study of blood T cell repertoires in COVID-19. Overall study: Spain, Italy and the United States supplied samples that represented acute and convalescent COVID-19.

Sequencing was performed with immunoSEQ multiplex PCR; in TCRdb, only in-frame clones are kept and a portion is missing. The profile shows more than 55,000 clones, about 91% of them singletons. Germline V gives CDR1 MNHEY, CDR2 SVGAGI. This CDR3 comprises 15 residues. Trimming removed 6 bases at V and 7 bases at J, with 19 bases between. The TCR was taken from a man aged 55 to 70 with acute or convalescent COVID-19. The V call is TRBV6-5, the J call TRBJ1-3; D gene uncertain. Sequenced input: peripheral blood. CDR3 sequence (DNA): TGTGCCAGCAGCTTACCTTTAAGAGCCGGGAACACCATATATTTT. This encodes CASSLPLRAGNTIYF.